The sequence of this T cell receptor (beta chain) was determined in a study of pediatric ulcerative colitis. Study-level findings and limits: Total lymphocyte DNA, not sorted subsets, was the template.

Data came from immunoSEQ multiplex PCR; TCRdb stores just in-frame clones and leaves some out. The sample has fewer than 30,000 clones, approximately 71% seen once. This clone was counted between two and nine times. What it recognizes is unknown. During colonoscopy, one to two rectal pinch biopsies were collected. The clonotype was recovered from a boy aged 5-17 years with severe ulcerative colitis. Material for sequencing was gut tissue.

CDR3 coding DNA: TGTGCCAGCAGCGCCCCGGATATGCGAGGGAAAGATGGCTACACCTTC. Protein: CASSAPDMRGKDGYTF. This rearrangement joins TRBV9 to TRBJ1-2; no reliable D call. The CDR3 contains 16 residues. Per germline, CDR1 SGDLS and CDR2 YYNGEE. Trimming removed 3 bases at V and 6 bases at J, with 21 bases between.